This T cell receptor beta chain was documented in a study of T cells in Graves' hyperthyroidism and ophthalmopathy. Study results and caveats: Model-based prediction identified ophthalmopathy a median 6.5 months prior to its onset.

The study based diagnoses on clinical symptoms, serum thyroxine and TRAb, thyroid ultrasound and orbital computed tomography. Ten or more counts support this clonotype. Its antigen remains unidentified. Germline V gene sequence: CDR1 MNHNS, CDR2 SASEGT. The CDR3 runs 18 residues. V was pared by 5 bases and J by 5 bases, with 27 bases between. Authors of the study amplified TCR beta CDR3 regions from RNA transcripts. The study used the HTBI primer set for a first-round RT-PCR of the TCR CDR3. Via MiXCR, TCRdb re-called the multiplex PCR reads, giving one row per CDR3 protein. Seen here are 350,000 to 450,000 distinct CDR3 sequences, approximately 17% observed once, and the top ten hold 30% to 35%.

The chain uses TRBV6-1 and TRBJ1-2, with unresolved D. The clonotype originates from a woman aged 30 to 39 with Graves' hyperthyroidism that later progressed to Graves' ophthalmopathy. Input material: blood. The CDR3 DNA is TGTGCCAGCAGTCAAGGGCATCTGAGACGCGCCTGGCCTTATGGCTACACCTTC. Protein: CASSQGHLRRAWPYGYTF.